The 12 T cell receptor beta chains below come from one sample, sequenced in a study of T cells in Graves' hyperthyroidism and ophthalmopathy. Amplified TCR beta CDR3 regions derived from RNA transcripts. RT-PCR in the first round (using the HTBI primer set) targeted the TCR CDR3. In TCRdb, the multiplex PCR reads were re-called with MiXCR into one record per CDR3 protein. The sample records 340,000 or so distinct CDR3 sequences, 18% being singletons. The specimen sequenced was blood. These TCRs come from a woman aged 50 to 60 with Graves' hyperthyroidism.

This chain connects TRBV6-1 to TRBJ1-1, with D possibly being TRBD1 (6 bases). The CDR3 contains 14 residues. Between the trimmed V and J ends, which lost 0 bases and 8 bases, there was a span of 13 bases. Germline V gives CDR1 MNHNS, CDR2 SASEGT. CDR3: CASSEAYPGAEAFF. The CDR3 DNA sequence: TGTGCCAGCAGTGAAGCGTACCCGGGGGCAGAAGCTTTCTTT.

This clonotype was picked up many times. The chain links TRBV6-2 or TRBV6-3 to TRBJ1-1, with TRBD1 matching over 9 bases. The V gene end was trimmed by 5 bases and the J gene end by 6 bases; junction bases not matched to a gene: 16. The CDR3 runs 17 residues. The germline gives CDR1 MNHEY, CDR2 SVGEGT. The DNA of the CDR3 is TGTGCCAGCAGTAAAGATCGAACCGGGACAGGGAAGCCTGAAGCTTTCTTT. Its protein is CASSKDRTGTGKPEAFF.

This clonotype has more than one count but fewer than ten. This chain joins TRBV6-1 and TRBJ1-4; 10 bases align to TRBD1. Germline V gene sequence: CDR1 MNHNS, CDR2 SASEGT. The CDR3 extends over 15 amino acids. Trimming took 5 bases from V and 7 from J; bases not matched to a gene: 7. As DNA, the CDR3 is TGTGCCAGCAGTCCGCGGACAGGGGGAGGTGAAAAACTGTTTTTT. Translated: CASSPRTGGGEKLFF.

This clonotype was found a few times. CDR3: CASSTSQGVPGNEQFF. The CDR3 bases are TGTGCCAGCAGCACGAGTCAGGGGGTTCCGGGGAATGAGCAGTTCTTC. This chain uses TRBV5-6 with TRBJ2-1, with 7 nucleotides matching TRBD1. This CDR3 has 16 residues. J lost 7 bases, V lost 4 bases, and 14 bases had no gene match. Germline V gene data show CDR1 as SGHDT and CDR2 as YYEEEE.

This clonotype was seen at least ten times. The chain is built from TRBV24-1 and TRBJ1-5; 9 bases agree with TRBD1. J lost 2 bases, V lost 5 bases, and 9 bases had no gene match. CDR1 is KGHDR, CDR2 SFDVKD, per germline. The CDR3 totals 17 residues. The CDR3 region has the DNA TGTGCCACCAGTGGACGAGACAGGGGGGGCGGCAATCAGCCCCAGCATTTT. Its protein product is CATSGRDRGGGNQPQHF.

CDR3 sequence: CASSQEGTGETQYF. CDR3 coding DNA: TGTGCCAGCAGCCAAGAAGGGACAGGGGAGACCCAGTACTTC. This chain connects TRBV3-1 to TRBJ2-5; 9 bases align to TRBD1. CDR1 LGHDT and CDR2 YNNKEL come from the germline V gene (reference sequence). V lost 0 bases to trimming and J lost 5 bases; unmatched junction nucleotides: 1. The CDR3 consists of 14 residues.

This clonotype was counted many times. The chain couples TRBV11-2 to TRBJ2-1, with 15 nucleotides matching TRBD2. After removal of 4 bases from V and 5 bases from J, the junction contained 9 bases not matched to a gene. Germline V gene sequence: CDR1 SGHAT, CDR2 FQNNGV. This CDR3 is built from 18 residues. CDR3 in amino acids: CASSWRGLAGGSNNEQFF. The CDR3 nucleotides are TGTGCCAGCAGCTGGCGGGGACTAGCGGGAGGCTCAAACAATGAGCAGTTCTTC.

This clonotype was seen a handful of times. The chain employs TRBV6-1 and TRBJ2-3; D not certain. V lost 5 bases and J lost 2, with 14 bases in between. The CDR3 has 15 amino acids. Per the germline V gene, CDR1 is MNHNS and CDR2 is SASEGT. The CDR3 protein is CASSLAPRSTDTQYF. Here the CDR3 DNA reads TGTGCCAGCAGTTTGGCCCCTCGTTCCACAGATACGCAGTATTTT.

This clonotype appeared a few times. J is TRBJ2-3 and V is TRBV20-1; the match to TRBD2 covers 7 bases. There are 13 residues in the CDR3. CDR1 and CDR2 from the germline V gene are DFQATT and SNEGSKA (reference sequence). V lost 4 bases and J lost 2; bases outside the gene matches: 3. The CDR3 is CSAIGGNTDTQYF. The DNA for the CDR3 is TGCAGTGCTATCGGGGGGAACACAGATACGCAGTATTTT.

There are a few counts of this clonotype. The rearrangement joins TRBV6-1 to TRBJ2-1; the match to TRBD2 covers 11 bases. The CDR3 totals 17 residues. CDR1 is MNHNS, CDR2 SASEGT, per germline. V lost 6 bases and J lost 0; bases outside the gene matches: 7. In DNA form, the CDR3 reads TGTGCCAGCAGGCGGGGGACTAGCGGAGACTCCTACAATGAGCAGTTCTTC. Amino acids: CASRRGTSGDSYNEQFF.

The table lists this clonotype with a few counts. The gene calls are TRBV20-1 and TRBJ2-1, with a tentative D call TRBD2 (6 bases). Per germline, CDR1 DFQATT and CDR2 SNEGSKA (reference sequence). V was clipped by 1 base and J by 3 bases, with 7 bases between them. The CDR3 loop spans 13 amino acids. Written as DNA, the CDR3 is TGCAGTGCTAGAGCGGGGGTCTACAATGAGCAGTTCTTC. Amino acid sequence: CSARAGVYNEQFF.

This chain joins TRBV7-9 and TRBJ2-5, with 7 bases lining up with TRBD2. Germline lookup yields CDR1 SEHNR and CDR2 FQNEAQ (reference sequence). V lost 5 bases to trimming and J lost 5 bases; unmatched junction nucleotides: 20. This CDR3 spans 18 amino acids. CDR3 bases: TGTGCCAGCAGCCCCCGACGGTCGGTAGCGGGTGGTCGGGAGACCCAGTACTTC. This encodes CASSPRRSVAGGRETQYF.